This TCR beta chain was identified in a study of persistence of HIV-infected CD4 T cells. The CDR3 extends over 14 amino acids. The ends were cut back, 3 bases at V and 2 bases at J, with 10 bases in the middle. Germline CDR1 is SNHLY and CDR2 is FYNNEI. Lysates of CMV-infected fibroblasts at around 9.8 ug/mL stimulated these cells. Memory cells lacking CD40L and CD69 with high CD45RO were sorted. Anti-CD28/CD49d costimulation, CD40-blocking antibody and enfuvirtide were given to CD8-depleted PBMCs for 18 hours. The table lists this clone with a few counts. Its antigen remains unknown. The immunoSEQ assay was version 4, run in survey mode. Sequencing used immunoSEQ multiplex PCR; TCRdb keeps in-frame clones, though not all of them. Of about 50,000 clones in the sample, around 75% were seen once.

The sequencing used CD4+ T cells sorted from PBMCs after roughly 19-hour stimulation, collected from a patient who received antiretroviral therapy. The source of this sequence is an adult man with HIV who was CMV-seropositive. The chain uses TRBV2 and TRBJ1-2; no clear D. CDR3 DNA sequence: TGTGCCAGCAGTGAGTTAAAGGGAAACTATGGCTACACCTTC. Translation gives CASSELKGNYGYTF.